Listed here are 15 T cell receptor beta chains from one sample, sequenced in a study of cytomegalovirus exposure and HLA in healthy donors (TCRdb year 2017). Libraries were built with the immunoSEQ multiplex PCR assay. For the multiplex PCR, a mixture combining 60 forward primers for TCR Vbeta segments and 13 reverse primers for TCR Jbeta segments was used. The table comes from immuneACCESS by way of TCRdb, which keeps in-frame sequences with V and J called. Part of the clones is missing from these tables; in studies checked, under half for an unresolved V gene and the rest for unknown reasons. Present in this sample are approximately 93,000 clones, about four fifths of which were seen just once. The top ten hold about 4% of the sample. Sequenced: PBMCs. The receptors stem from a woman between 40 and 55 years old in good health and CMV-seronegative.

The gene calls are TRBV5-6 and TRBJ2-7; D perhaps matches TRBD2 (7 bases). V shed 0 bases and J shed 4 bases, with 14 bases lying between them. This CDR3 is built from 15 residues. Germline loops: CDR1 SGHDT, CDR2 YYEEEE. The CDR3 spells CASSLGGGFAYEQYF. CDR3 nucleotide sequence: TGTGCCAGCAGCTTGGGCGGGGGCTTCGCTTACGAGCAGTACTTC.

The genes are TRBV27 and TRBJ2-2; D unresolved. V was pared by 0 bases and J by 2 bases, with 10 bases between. CDR3 length: 16 residues. Germline V gene sequence: CDR1 MNHEY, CDR2 SMNVEV (reference sequence). CDR3 sequence reads: CASSLSVALNTGELFF. The DNA of the CDR3 is TGTGCCAGCAGTTTATCGGTGGCACTAAACACCGGGGAGCTGTTTTTT.

The J gene is TRBJ2-7, the V gene TRBV11-2, with D perhaps TRBD2 (6 bases). The CDR3 extends over 15 amino acids. V gave up 3 bases and J gave up 2 bases, with 14 bases separating them. Germline CDR1 reads SGHAT; CDR2 reads FQNNGV. The CDR3: CASSFGTWGPYEQYF. For the CDR3, the DNA is TGTGCCAGCAGCTTTGGGACTTGGGGCCCCTACGAGCAGTACTTC.

The gene calls are TRBV4-1 and TRBJ1-2, with 7 positions matching TRBD1. The germline gives CDR1 MGHRA, CDR2 YSYEKL. The J segment lost 4 bases and the V segment lost 1 base, leaving 6 bases of the junction unmatched. The CDR3 length is 15 residues. The CDR3 loop reads CASSQGQGDFYGYTF. In DNA, the CDR3 is TGCGCCAGCAGCCAAGGCCAGGGGGACTTCTATGGCTACACCTTC.

The rearrangement uses TRBV5-1 and TRBJ2-5, with a possible D match to TRBD1 (6 bases). This CDR3 spans 17 amino acids. The V gene's germline CDR1 is SGHRS and CDR2 YFSETQ. With 0 bases removed from V and 3 bases from J, the gap between germline ends came to 18 bases. In DNA form, the CDR3 reads TGCGCCAGCAGCTTGGTGTCCCTACTAGAGGGGGAAGAGACCCAGTACTTC. This sequence encodes CASSLVSLLEGEETQYF.

This chain's CDR3 is CASSHHLDSKPYNEQFF. The CDR3 nucleotides are TGCGCCAGCAGTCATCACCTAGACAGTAAACCCTACAATGAGCAGTTCTTC. This chain uses TRBV23-1 with TRBJ2-1; D perhaps matches TRBD1 (5 bases). TRBV23-1 is labeled an ORF, and its function is uncertain. Trimming took 3 bases from V and 2 from J, leaving 17 bases between them. CDR3 length: 17 amino acids.

The V and J genes are TRBV10-1 and TRBJ2-5; 8 bases match TRBD2. The CDR3 runs to 14 residues. V gave up 3 bases and J gave up 5 bases; unmatched junction bases: 5. Germline assignment: CDR1 WNHNN and CDR2 SYGVQD (reference sequence). Written as DNA, the CDR3 is TGCGCCAGCAGTGAACGGGGGGGCCCTGAGACCCAGTACTTC. Its protein product is CASSERGGPETQYF.

V gene TRBV7-8 combines with J gene TRBJ2-6; 7 bases fit TRBD2. With 2 bases clipped from V and 0 bases from J, the junction kept 19 bases outside the gene matches. CDR1 and CDR2 (germline): SGHVS, FQNEAQ. The length of the CDR3 is 22 residues. The CDR3 DNA reads as TGTGCCAGCAGCTTAATTGGCGGGGCCGTACTAGCGTCTAACTCTGGGGCCAACGTCCTGACTTTC. This codes for CASSLIGGAVLASNSGANVLTF.

The V call is TRBV7-3, the J call TRBJ2-5, with 8 bases aligning to TRBD2. Germline CDR1 SGHTA, CDR2 FQGTGA. This CDR3 has 15 amino acids. Trimming took 5 bases from V and 0 from J; bases not matched to a gene: 5. The DNA for the CDR3 is TGTGCCAGCAGCATGGGCGGGAGGTACCAAGAGACCCAGTACTTC. Translating it yields CASSMGGRYQETQYF.

Written as DNA, the CDR3 is TGTGCCAGCAGCTGGGGGGGAGCAATGGTCGGTGGGACCCAGTACTTC. Translating gives CASSWGGAMVGGTQYF. The rearrangement uses TRBV5-4 and TRBJ2-5; 7 bases map to TRBD2. V shed 3 bases and J 7 bases; nucleotides not matched to a gene: 15. The germline CDR1 and CDR2 sequences are SGHNT and YYREEE (reference sequence). There are 16 residues in the CDR3.

The chain is built from TRBV6-5 and TRBJ1-1; TRBD1 is a possible D gene (5 bases). The CDR3 covers 12 residues. V lost 4 bases, J lost 5 bases, and 8 bases lay in between. Germline lookup yields CDR1 MNHEY and CDR2 SVGAGI. CDR3 protein: CASSSRVTEAFF. In DNA, the CDR3 is TGTGCCAGCAGTTCCAGGGTAACTGAAGCTTTCTTT.

This clone was found a few times. V gene TRBV28 combines with J gene TRBJ1-1; TRBD1 is a possible D gene (6 bases). The CDR3 spans 13 residues. Germline lookup yields CDR1 MDHEN and CDR2 SYDVKM. The ends were cut back, 6 bases at V and 7 bases at J, with 15 bases in the middle. The CDR3 nucleotides are TGTGCCAGCAGGACAACCGACAGGTTTGAAGCTTTCTTT. Translation: CASRTTDRFEAFF.

This clone is a singleton in its sample. This chain connects TRBV7-9 to TRBJ1-4; D unresolved. Trimming took 1 base from V and 7 from J, leaving 16 bases between them. Germline loops: CDR1 SEHNR, CDR2 FQNEAQ (reference sequence). The CDR3 covers 16 residues. CDR3 region: CASSLGSGNLIEKLFF. As DNA, the CDR3 is TGTGCCAGCAGCTTAGGTTCGGGGAATTTAATTGAAAAACTGTTTTTT.

The rearrangement links TRBV15 to TRBJ1-1; D gene uncertain. Trimming cost V 3 bases and J 0 bases, with 8 bases left between them. Looked up from germline, CDR1 is LNHNV and CDR2 is YYDKDF (reference sequence). This CDR3 contains 14 residues. CDR3 nucleotide sequence: TGTGCCACCAGCAGGGGCTCTATGAACACTGAAGCTTTCTTT. It encodes CATSRGSMNTEAFF.

The V and J genes are TRBV7-2 and TRBJ1-6; the D is unclear. The CDR3 spans 13 residues. CDR1 is SGHTA and CDR2 is FQGNSA in the germline V gene. V lost 1 base and J 10 bases, leaving 8 bases between the germline ends. The CDR3 spells CASSLGYRSPLHF. The CDR3, as DNA: TGTGCCAGCAGCTTAGGATACAGATCACCCCTCCACTTT.